The 14 T cell receptor beta chains below were found in one sample sequenced in a study of T-cell reconstitution after alpha-beta-depleted transplantation in children (dated by TCRdb to about 2016). Preparation of the library involved PCR. The instrument was an Illumina HiSeq 2500. TCR library preparation used molecular barcoding, with unique molecular identifiers applied to normalize quantification of the TCRbeta repertoire. TCRdb reanalyzed the raw reads on its own, using fastp at Q25 for trimming and MiXCR for clone calling, and kept in-frame beta chains. Under each unique CDR3 protein, matching rows form one entry showing the most common genes and DNA. This sample lists approximately 640,000 distinct CDR3 sequences; roughly 15% were detected once. Approximately 1.1% of the sample goes to the ten largest clones. Here the sequenced sample was PBMCs from the stem cell graft donor, taken from the stem cell graft. These receptors originate from a human donor who donated a stem cell graft to a child with acute myeloid leukemia.

This clonotype was seen repeatedly, ten times or more. The chain links TRBV12-3 or TRBV12-4 to TRBJ2-1; 9 bases agree with TRBD1. Trimming at V came to 3 bases and at J to 6 bases, leaving 6 bases not matched to a gene. This CDR3 spans 15 amino acids. CDR3 coding DNA: TGTGCCAGCAGTTTCGGGGGACAGGGATCCAATGAGCAGTTCTTC. Its protein product is CASSFGGQGSNEQFF.

This clonotype was seen only a few times. The genes are TRBV12-3 or TRBV12-4 and TRBJ2-2, with 8 bases aligning to TRBD1. The CDR3 contains 15 residues. V dropped 4 bases and J dropped 6; count of bases not matched to a gene: 7. This CDR3 is CASSWVGQGPGELFF. CDR3 sequence (DNA): TGTGCCAGCAGTTGGGTCGGACAGGGACCCGGGGAGCTGTTTTTT.

This clonotype was seen many times. The CDR3, as DNA: TGTGCCAGCAGCTTGGCGGACAGATACAATGAGCAGTTCTTC. This translates into CASSLADRYNEQFF. The rearrangement uses TRBV5-6 and TRBJ2-1; D possibly corresponds to TRBD1 (6 bases). The CDR3 has 14 residues. Germline loops: CDR1 SGHDT, CDR2 YYEEEE. Trimming took off 0 bases at V and 4 bases at J, with 8 bases between the two ends.

At least ten counts were recorded for this clonotype. This chain links TRBV20-1 with TRBJ2-6; D is unclear. V lost 0 bases, J lost 0 bases, and 9 bases lay in between. Per the germline V gene, CDR1 is DFQATT and CDR2 is SNEGSKA (reference sequence). This CDR3 spans 16 amino acids. The CDR3 bases are TGCAGTGCTAGAGACTGGGTCGACTCTGGGGCCAACGTCCTGACTTTC. Its translation is CSARDWVDSGANVLTF.

This clonotype has only a few counts. The chain has TRBV5-4 and TRBJ2-3; D is unresolved. CDR3 length: 16 amino acids. Per germline, CDR1 SGHNT and CDR2 YYREEE (reference sequence). Trimming removed 4 bases from V and 2 bases from J, with 17 bases in between. CDR3 protein: CASSIPDRGYTDTQYF. CDR3 nucleotides: TGTGCCAGCAGCATACCAGACCGCGGCTACACAGATACGCAGTATTTT.

This clonotype came up a few times. The rearrangement links TRBV7-2 to TRBJ2-7; D unresolved. CDR3 size: 14 residues. CDR1 is SGHTA, CDR2 FQGNSA, per germline. Trimming took 4 bases from V and 2 from J, leaving 12 bases between them. CDR3 region: CASSSDAAAYEQYF. The CDR3 DNA reads as TGTGCCAGCAGCTCCGATGCAGCCGCCTACGAGCAGTACTTC.

A word on this clonotype: Since a much larger clone is just one base distant, this may be a read error. V gene TRBV20-1 combines with J gene TRBJ2-3, with TRBD2 matching over 7 bases. J was trimmed by 3 bases and V by 6 bases; bases with no gene match: 9. This CDR3 has 14 amino acids. Germline V lookup: CDR1 DFQATT, CDR2 SNEGSKA (reference sequence). The CDR3 sequence: CSALVWGGTDTQYF. CDR3 bases: TGCAGTGCCTTAGTGTGGGGGGGGACAGATACGCAGTATTTT.

The table lists this clonotype with many counts. Compared with germline, one end of the junction differs, possibly owing to a read error. The V call is TRBV11-2, the J call TRBJ1-1; TRBD1 aligns across 8 bases. The germline gives CDR1 SGHAT, CDR2 FQNNGV. This CDR3 has 13 amino acids. CDR3 sequence reads: CASSLDRDTEAFF. Written as DNA, the CDR3 is TGCGCCAGCAGCTTGGACAGGGACACTGAAGCTTTCTTT.

This chain joins TRBV25-1 and TRBJ2-5; TRBD1 or TRBD2 may be the D gene (6 bases each). The length of the CDR3 is 14 residues. Germline V gene lookup returns CDR1 MGHDK and CDR2 SYGVNS. V lost 6 bases, J lost 7 bases, and 18 bases lay in between. The CDR3 bases are TGTGCCAGCAGCGGGGGCCGGTTGGAGGTGACCCAGTACTTC. This encodes CASSGGRLEVTQYF.

This clonotype was counted at least ten times. This sequence joins TRBV4-2 and TRBJ2-7; the D gene could be TRBD1 or TRBD2 (5 bases each). The germline V and J ends were trimmed by 4 bases and 5 bases, with 12 bases remaining between them. Looked up from germline, CDR1 is LGHNA and CDR2 is YNFKEQ. This CDR3 has 13 residues. The CDR3 bases are TGTGCCAGCAGCCTCCCGGGGCTTCACGAGCAGTACTTC. Its translation: CASSLPGLHEQYF.

The chain joins TRBV7-9 to TRBJ2-1; TRBD2 matches 16 bases. Trimming at V came to 5 bases and at J to 6 bases, leaving 4 bases not matched to a gene. Germline CDR1 is SEHNR and CDR2 is FQNEAQ (reference sequence). The CDR3 totals 16 residues. In DNA, the CDR3 is TGTGCCAGCAGCCTTGGGACTAGCGGGGGGGTCAATGAGCAGTTCTTC. It yields the protein CASSLGTSGGVNEQFF.

This clonotype has a count of ten or more. The chain uses TRBV7-2 and TRBJ1-1; D uncertain. Germline loops: CDR1 SGHTA, CDR2 FQGNSA. The CDR3 covers 13 residues. Trimming shortened V by 5 bases and J by 5 bases, and 12 bases separated the two germline ends. As DNA, the CDR3 is TGTGCCAGCAGCACGGGCCGTTGGACTGAAGCTTTCTTT. Protein product: CASSTGRWTEAFF.

This clonotype was observed at least ten times. The chain has TRBV20-1 and TRBJ2-2, with a tentative D call TRBD2 (5 bases). This CDR3 comprises 12 residues. The germline gives CDR1 DFQATT, CDR2 SNEGSKA (reference sequence). The CDR3 loop reads CSPRAVTGELFF. CDR3 nucleotides: TGCAGCCCGAGGGCGGTCACCGGGGAGCTGTTTTTT.

This clonotype was counted many times. The chain links TRBV13 to TRBJ2-1; TRBD2 is a possible D gene (7 bases). Germline-derived CDR1 and CDR2 are PRHDT and FYEKMQ (reference sequence). CDR3 size: 14 residues. V gave up 5 bases and J gave up 9 bases, with 17 bases separating them. The DNA for the CDR3 is TGTGCCAGCAGCCTTGGGGGGGGGCCACGTGAGCAGTTCTTC. Protein: CASSLGGGPREQFF.